Listed below are T cell receptor beta chains from one sample, sequenced in a study of blood T cell repertoires in COVID-19. The table came from immunoSEQ multiplex PCR; TCRdb's copy has only in-frame clones and leaves some out. The sample gives roughly 120,000 clones, approximately 80% of which show up once; 12% is in the top ten. The sample was peripheral blood. The source of these receptors is a woman aged 60-75 years with acute or convalescent COVID-19. CDR3s include the opening cysteine and the closing phenylalanine or tryptophan. D genes are given only for firm matches. Clone size is given for some rows only: seen once, a few or many times, or a class if the clone is expanded.

d_gene | abundance | j_gene | v_gene | CDR3nt | CDR3aa
TRBD2 | - | TRBJ2-2 | TRBV12-5 | TGTGCTAGTGGTTTTAGGGCGGGAGAGTCCGCCGGGGAGCTGTTTTTT | CASGFRAGESAGELFF
- | - | TRBJ1-5 | TRBV18 | TGTGCCAGCTCCCCAAGGGCCGGGGAAGTAAGTCAGCCCCAGCATTTT | CASSPRAGEVSQPQHF
- | - | TRBJ1-5 | TRBV7-8 | TGTGCCAGCAGCTTGGGCCGGAATCAGCCCCAGCATTTT | CASSLGRNQPQHF
- | - | TRBJ1-2 | TRBV6-5 | TGTGCCAGCATGGGGACATCTAACTATGGCTACACCTTC | CASMGTSNYGYTF
- | few | TRBJ1-1 | TRBV10-3 | TGTGCCATCAGTGAGGACTGGAACACTGAAGCTTTCTTT | CAISEDWNTEAFF
- | - | TRBJ1-2 | TRBV9 | TGTGCCAGCAGCGTAGGACTTTTCCTTGATGGCTACACCTTC | CASSVGLFLDGYTF
- | - | TRBJ1-3 | TRBV12-5 | TGTGCTAGTGCCACGGACAGTGTTCAAGGCACCATATATTTT | CASATDSVQGTIYF
TRBD1 | - | TRBJ2-3 | TRBV7-9 | TGTGCCAGCAGCTATGGGACAGTCACAGATACGCAGTATTTT | CASSYGTVTDTQYF
- | - | TRBJ2-5 | TRBV11-2 | TGTGCCAGCAGACCCTCAGGTGGCGCAGAGACCCAGTACTTC | CASRPSGGAETQYF
TRBD1 | - | TRBJ2-1 | TRBV7-9 | TGTGCCAGCCGGACAGGGGGTCGCAATGAGCAGTTCTTC | CASRTGGRNEQFF
- | - | TRBJ2-7 | TRBV20-1 | TGCAGTGCTATTAGACAGTCCGAGCAGTACTTC | CSAIRQSEQYF
- | - | TRBJ1-4 | TRBV30 | TGTGCCTGCGATAAAGGATCTAGACTGTTTTTT | CACDKGSRLFF
- | - | TRBJ1-2 | TRBV19 | TGTGCCAGTAGTATAACGGGCCAGACAGTCCCCGGCTATGGCTACACCTTC | CASSITGQTVPGYGYTF
- | - | TRBJ2-5 | TRBV3-1/TRBV3-2 | TGTGCCAGCAGCCATACGAGCGAGACCCAGTACTTC | CASSHTSETQYF
TRBD1 | - | TRBJ1-5 | TRBV24-1 | TGTGCCACCAGTGATTTAGGGACAGGGGATCAGCCCCAGCATTTT | CATSDLGTGDQPQHF
- | - | TRBJ1-1 | TRBV29-1 | TGCAGCCTCAGGGTGTCTAGGAACACTGAAGCTTTCTTT | CSLRVSRNTEAFF
- | - | TRBJ1-3 | TRBV29-1 | TGCAGCGTTGAGGCCCACTCTGGAAACACCATATATTTT | CSVEAHSGNTIYF
TRBD2 | - | TRBJ2-3 | TRBV13 | TGTGCCAGCAGCCCTACCCCAGCTAGCGGGGAATACACAGATACGCAGTATTTT | CASSPTPASGEYTDTQYF
TRBD2 | - | TRBJ2-1 | TRBV11-2 | TGTGCCAGCAGCTTAGATGCGGGGGGCAATGAGCAGTTCTTC | CASSLDAGGNEQFF
- | once | TRBJ2-5 | TRBV12-2 | TGTGCAAGTCGCACCGAAAGACAACGAGAGACCCAGTACTTC | CASRTERQRETQYF
TRBD1 | - | TRBJ1-2 | TRBV29-1 | TGCAGCGTTGAGGGACAGGTCTATGGCTACACCTTC | CSVEGQVYGYTF
- | - | TRBJ1-6 | TRBV2 | TGTGCCAGCAGTGAACAATTCCGAGGGAATTCACCCCTCCACTTT | CASSEQFRGNSPLHF
- | few | TRBJ1-2 | TRBV9 | TGTGCCAGCAGCGTTACAGGCTCCTATGGCTACACCTTC | CASSVTGSYGYTF
- | once | TRBJ1-2 | TRBV10-3 | TGTGCCATCAGTGAGTCGCAGGGAAGCGATGGCTACACCTTC | CAISESQGSDGYTF
TRBD1 | - | TRBJ2-1 | TRBV6-9 | TGTGCCAGCAGTTCCCCAGTTGGGACAGGGTCATACAATGAGCAGTTCTTC | CASSSPVGTGSYNEQFF
- | - | TRBJ1-2 | TRBV11-2 | TGTGCCAGCAGCTTCCGTGCAGGGGATGGCTACACCTTC | CASSFRAGDGYTF